This TCR beta chain was captured by sequencing in a study of T cell changes during pregnancy in multiple sclerosis. V was pared by 2 bases and J by 6 bases, with 16 bases between. Germline V gives CDR1 LNHNV, CDR2 YYDKDF (reference sequence). The CDR3 spans 15 residues. Assay: immunoSEQ multiplex PCR; the TCRdb copy retains only in-frame clones and omits some. The sample includes fewer than 60,000 clones, about nine tenths seen only once; the top ten take about 6.4%. The sequencing used peripheral blood, collected in the third trimester of pregnancy. The origin of this receptor is a female donor in good health, enrolled as a control in a pregnancy study. The genes are TRBV15 and TRBJ2-5, with D maybe TRBD2 (6 bases). CDR3: CATSRWGEQGQTQYF. The CDR3 nucleotides are TGTGCCACCAGCAGATGGGGGGAGCAGGGACAGACCCAGTACTTC.